Below, 15 T cell receptor beta chains from the same sample are listed, as sequenced in a study of post-analysis software for immune sequencing data. The antigens for these receptors are not known. Unique molecular identifiers were built into the TCR beta cDNA libraries. TCRdb fed the PCR reads into MiXCR, producing one record per CDR3 protein. The sample consists of about 810,000 distinct CDR3 sequences, roughly 50% of them appearing once. Study-level findings and limits: A few TRBV segments appeared more often in patients than in controls, and TRBV5-6, TRBV5-1 and TRBV20-1 were among these.

The sample comprised blood. The receptors originated from a girl between 10 and 17 years old with multiple sclerosis.

This chain joins TRBV3-1 and TRBJ2-5; 8 positions agree with TRBD2. TRBJ2-7 matches the DNA end more closely, so the J call is doubtful. The V gene's germline CDR1 is LGHDT and CDR2 YNNKEL (reference sequence). The CDR3 length is 16 residues. DNA of the CDR3: TGTGCCAGCAGCCCCGCCGGGACTAGTGGGAACTACGAGCAGTACTTC. It codes for CASSPAGTSGNYEQYF.

This clonotype was picked up a small number of times. The V and J genes are TRBV20-1 and TRBJ2-6; D not certain. Germline values: CDR1 DFQATT, CDR2 SNEGSKA (reference sequence). CDR3 length: 14 residues. The V and J ends lost 4 bases and 6 bases respectively, with 13 bases between them. CDR3 DNA sequence: TGCAGTGCTACTGACCCGGCTGAGGCCAACGTCCTGACTTTC. Residues: CSATDPAEANVLTF.

The rearrangement links TRBV7-2 to TRBJ2-4, with unresolved D. The last part of the DNA fits TRBJ2-5 better; the J call may be wrong. Germline V gene data show CDR1 as SGHTA and CDR2 as FQGNSA. The CDR3 loop spans 13 amino acids. The CDR3: CASSPLTGETQYF. As DNA, the CDR3 is TGTGCCAGCAGCCCCCTCACCGGGGAGACCCAGTACTTC.

The genes are TRBV6-1 and TRBJ2-5, with D hard to call. The germline V gene encodes CDR1 MNHNS and CDR2 SASEGT. The CDR3 spans 20 residues. The ends were cut back, 6 bases at V and 5 bases at J, with 34 bases in the middle. The CDR3 DNA is TGTGCCAGCAGCCCCTGGCGGCTCTCCTCCCGGACGCCCTCATCGGAGACCCAGTACTTC. It specifies CASSPWRLSSRTPSSETQYF.

J is TRBJ2-5 and V is TRBV30, with 10 bases fitting TRBD1. The DNA matches TRBJ2-7 better at its end, which makes the J call doubtful. This CDR3 region has 14 residues. Germline-derived CDR1 and CDR2 are GTSNPN and SVGIG (reference sequence). CDR3 amino acids: CAWSPGTGDYEQYF. The CDR3 DNA reads as TGTGCCTGGAGTCCGGGGACAGGGGACTACGAGCAGTACTTC.

The J gene is TRBJ2-1, the V gene TRBV5-5; the D gene could be TRBD1 or TRBD2 (5 bases each). The V gene lost 2 bases and the J gene lost 7 bases, with 13 bases spanning the gap. Germline CDR1 and CDR2: SGHKS and YYEKEE (reference sequence). The CDR3 runs 14 residues. Here the CDR3 reads CASSFWGSSNEQFF. CDR3 in DNA: TGTGCCAGCAGCTTTTGGGGGAGCAGTAATGAGCAGTTCTTC.

The V and J genes are TRBV11-2 and TRBJ2-7; TRBD2 aligns across 10 bases. The CDR3 loop spans 16 amino acids. Trimming at V came to 1 base and at J to 5 bases, leaving 8 bases not matched to a gene. From germline, CDR1 is SGHAT and CDR2 FQNNGV. The CDR3 DNA sequence: TGTGCCAGCAGCTTAGGGCTAGCGGGAGCTCTCGACGAGCAGTACTTC. It is translated as CASSLGLAGALDEQYF. The full variable domain, in which reference TRBV11-2 and TRBJ2-7 provide the parts outside the CDR3, is EAGVAQSPRYKIIEKRQSVAFWCNPISGHATLYWYQQILGQGPKLLIQFQNNGVVDDSQLPKDRFSAERLKGVDSTLKIQPAKLEDSAVYLCASSLGLAGALDEQYFGPGTRLTVT.

The chain is built from TRBV7-3 and TRBJ2-1; TRBD2 matches 9 bases. The CDR3 has 13 residues. CDR1 SGHTA and CDR2 FQGTGA come from the germline V gene. After removal of 3 bases from V and 7 bases from J, the junction contained 1 base not matched to a gene. CDR3 protein: CASSFLAGNEQFF. CDR3 nucleotide sequence: TGTGCCAGCAGCTTCCTAGCGGGGAATGAGCAGTTCTTC.

This clonotype was seen only a few times. V and J are TRBV6-5 and TRBJ1-4; D is ambiguous. The CDR3 is 16 amino acids. CDR1 is MNHEY, CDR2 SVGAGI, per germline. Trimming left V 6 bases short and J 4 bases short, with 18 bases between. The CDR3 bases are TGTGCCAGCAGCCCTGACCACAGAGTCGATAATGAAAAACTGTTTTTT. It specifies CASSPDHRVDNEKLFF.

The chain employs TRBV6-6 and TRBJ2-1; either TRBD1 or TRBD2 may fit D (7 bases each). The J call may be mistaken, given a closer DNA end match to TRBJ2-7. Germline loops: CDR1 MNHNY, CDR2 SVGAGI (reference sequence). There are 15 residues in the CDR3. As DNA, the CDR3 is TGTGCCAGCAGTTACTATCGGCAGGGGGGGATCGAGCAGTACTTC. Protein product: CASSYYRQGGIEQYF.

The chain combines TRBV28 with TRBJ1-2; D may be TRBD1 (6 bases). V shed 4 bases and J shed 4 bases, with 7 bases lying between them. The CDR3 sequence is 12 residues long. Per germline, CDR1 MDHEN and CDR2 SYDVKM. The CDR3 nucleotides are TGTGCCAGCAGTTACAGGGCCTATGGCTACACCTTC. Translating it yields CASSYRAYGYTF.

The CDR3 DNA follows: TGTGCCATCAGCGGACTACCGCAAGATACGCAGTATTTT. Its translation: CAISGLPQDTQYF. The rearrangement joins TRBV10-3 to TRBJ2-3, with TRBD2 as a possible D gene (6 bases). Germline V lookup: CDR1 ENHRY, CDR2 SYGVKD. The V end lost 6 bases, the J end lost 5 bases, and 12 bases lay between the germline ends. CDR3 length equals 13 residues.

The chain joins TRBV7-2 to TRBJ2-7, with TRBD1 identical over 8 bases. The DNA end is a closer match to TRBJ2-5, so the J assignment may be wrong. CDR1 and CDR2 from the germline V gene are SGHTA and FQGNSA. This CDR3 has 14 residues. The CDR3 DNA is TGTGCCAGCAGATCGACAGGGGTGGGGGAGACCCAGTACTTC. Its translation: CASRSTGVGETQYF.

V gene TRBV6-5 combines with J gene TRBJ2-1, with 9 bases aligning to TRBD2. After removal of 6 bases from V and 4 bases from J, the junction contained 7 bases not matched to a gene. Germline lookup yields CDR1 MNHEY and CDR2 SVGAGI. CDR3 length equals 15 residues. As DNA, the CDR3 is TGTGCCAGCAGGCCGTTTAGCGGGGGATACAATGAGCAGTTCTTC. Encoded protein: CASRPFSGGYNEQFF.

This clonotype was observed a few times. The genes are TRBV4-1 and TRBJ2-7; D possibly corresponds to TRBD1 (5 bases). Germline CDR1 is MGHRA and CDR2 is YSYEKL. V lost 3 bases and J 0 bases, leaving 12 bases between the germline ends. The CDR3 has 15 residues. The CDR3: CASSHIQDYSYEQYF. As DNA, the CDR3 is TGCGCCAGCAGCCACATACAGGATTACTCCTACGAGCAGTACTTC.